This T cell receptor beta chain was documented in a study of T cells in narcolepsy. CDR1 and CDR2 from the germline V gene are LNHNV and YYDKDF (reference sequence). CDR3 length equals 13 residues. The V end lost 7 bases, the J end lost 3 bases, and 12 bases lay between the germline ends. Assay: immunoSEQ multiplex PCR; the TCRdb copy retains only in-frame clones and omits some. The data show about 30,000 clones, roughly 78% seen once. The sample was CD45RA- memory CD4+ T cells from PBMCs. This sequence was found in a human donor with narcolepsy. The V and J genes are TRBV15 and TRBJ1-2; D gene unclear. The chain's CDR3 is CATTQGWDYGYTF. CDR3 sequence (DNA): TGTGCCACCACCCAAGGGTGGGACTATGGCTACACCTTC.